These 3 T cell receptor beta chains were all obtained from the same sample, sequenced in a study of memory CD4+ T cells and cytomegalovirus serostatus. Single viable CD3+CD4+CD8-CD45RO+ cells were sorted as the memory CD4+ T cells. The assay was immunoSEQ multiplex PCR, and TCRdb's table has in-frame clones only and misses some. The sample shows some 57,000 clones, around 85% of them seen only once. Material for sequencing was memory CD4+ T cells from blood. These receptors originate from an adult in good health and CMV-seronegative.

The chain carries TRBV6-1 and TRBJ1-2, with 11 positions matching TRBD1. CDR3 length: 15 amino acids. The germline V gene has CDR1 MNHNS and CDR2 SASEGT. J was trimmed by 8 bases and V by 8 bases; bases with no gene match: 13. CDR3 protein: CASGLLGQGGDGYTF. Here the CDR3 DNA reads TGTGCCAGCGGCCTACTGGGACAGGGGGGAGACGGCTACACCTTC.

The chain uses TRBV6-1 and TRBJ1-1, with 7 bases lining up with TRBD1. The trim removed 7 bases at V and 6 bases at J, leaving 11 bases unmatched. CDR1 is MNHNS and CDR2 is SASEGT in the germline V gene. The CDR3 is made up of 14 amino acids. The CDR3 DNA reads TGTGCCAGCACCCCGACAGGGCTTTTTGCTGAAGCTTTCTTT. Protein sequence: CASTPTGLFAEAFF.

This chain joins TRBV6-5 and TRBJ1-2; maybe TRBD1 (6 bases). Germline assignment: CDR1 MNHEY and CDR2 SVGAGI. The V and J ends lost 0 bases and 10 bases respectively, with 15 bases between them. This CDR3 has 14 amino acids. CDR3 DNA sequence: TGTGCCAGCAGTTACTCGATAGGGGGGGGAGACTACACCTTC. This codes for CASSYSIGGGDYTF.